This T cell receptor beta chain was recorded in a study of cytomegalovirus exposure and HLA in healthy donors. Regarding this clone: The antigen is undetermined.

The CDR3 runs to 15 residues. Germline CDR1 and CDR2: MNHEY and SVGAGI. V shed 6 bases, J shed 3 bases, and the junction held 7 bases outside the gene matches. Broader study findings: There were some 150 TCR beta chains listed as cytomegalovirus-associated.

This PCR relied on a set of 60 Vbeta primers and 13 Jbeta primers. Data came from immunoSEQ multiplex PCR; TCRdb stores just in-frame clones and leaves some out. The sample holds about 180,000 clones, more than 75% seen once. The TCR sequence derives from a woman in her twenties or thirties in good health and CMV-seropositive. The sequenced sample was PBMCs. The V and J genes are TRBV6-5 and TRBJ2-3, with 9 bases aligning to TRBD2. The CDR3 protein is CASSRGGAGTDTQYF. Here the CDR3 DNA reads TGTGCCAGCAGCCGCGGGGGGGCCGGAACAGATACGCAGTATTTT.